This T cell receptor (beta chain) comes out of a study of blood T cell repertoires in COVID-19. Study context: T cells, B-cell-depleted T cells, or PBMCs supplied cDNA or gDNA.

Data came from immunoSEQ multiplex PCR; TCRdb stores just in-frame clones and leaves some out. Of 90,000 to 110,000 clones in the sample, less than 85% were seen once. Germline assignment: CDR1 MDHEN and CDR2 SYDVKM. J was trimmed by 7 bases and V by 7 bases; bases with no gene match: 11. The CDR3 has 15 residues. V is TRBV28 and J is TRBJ2-7, with 12 bases matching TRBD2. The material sequenced was peripheral blood. This receptor was obtained from a woman aged 55-75 years with acute or convalescent COVID-19. In nucleotides, the CDR3 is TGTGCCAGCACCAATCTAGCGGGAGGGCCAAGGGAGCAGTACTTC. It specifies CASTNLAGGPREQYF.